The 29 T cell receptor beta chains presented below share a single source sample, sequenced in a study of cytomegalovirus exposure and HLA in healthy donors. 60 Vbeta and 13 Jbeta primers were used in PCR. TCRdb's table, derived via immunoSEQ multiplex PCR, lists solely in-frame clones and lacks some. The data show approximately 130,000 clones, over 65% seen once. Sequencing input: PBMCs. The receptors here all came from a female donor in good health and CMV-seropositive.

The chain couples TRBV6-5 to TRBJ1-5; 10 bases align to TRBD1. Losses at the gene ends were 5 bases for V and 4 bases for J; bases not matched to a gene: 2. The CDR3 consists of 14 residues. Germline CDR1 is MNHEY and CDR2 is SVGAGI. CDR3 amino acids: CASSGTGANQPQHF. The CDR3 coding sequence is TGTGCCAGCAGTGGGACAGGGGCGAATCAGCCCCAGCATTTT.

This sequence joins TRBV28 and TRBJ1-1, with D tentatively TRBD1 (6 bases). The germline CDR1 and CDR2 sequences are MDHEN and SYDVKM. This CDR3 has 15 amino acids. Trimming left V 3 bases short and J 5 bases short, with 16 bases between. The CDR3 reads CASSFREGGGTEAFF. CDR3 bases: TGTGCCAGCAGTTTTCGGGAAGGGGGGGGGACTGAAGCTTTCTTT.

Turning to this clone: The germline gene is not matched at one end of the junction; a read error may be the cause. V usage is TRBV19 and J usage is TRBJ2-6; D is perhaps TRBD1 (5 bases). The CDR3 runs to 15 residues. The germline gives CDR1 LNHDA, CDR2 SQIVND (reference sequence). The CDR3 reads CASSIAASGANVLAF. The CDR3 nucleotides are TGTGCCAGTAGTATAGCCGCCTCTGGGGCCAACGTCCTGGCTTTC.

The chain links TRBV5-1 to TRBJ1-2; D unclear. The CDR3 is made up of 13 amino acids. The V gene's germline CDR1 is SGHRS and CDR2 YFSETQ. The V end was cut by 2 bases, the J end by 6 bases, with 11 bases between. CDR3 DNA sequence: TGCGCCAGCAGCTTCAGGTTTACGGATGGCTACACCTTC. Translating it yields CASSFRFTDGYTF.

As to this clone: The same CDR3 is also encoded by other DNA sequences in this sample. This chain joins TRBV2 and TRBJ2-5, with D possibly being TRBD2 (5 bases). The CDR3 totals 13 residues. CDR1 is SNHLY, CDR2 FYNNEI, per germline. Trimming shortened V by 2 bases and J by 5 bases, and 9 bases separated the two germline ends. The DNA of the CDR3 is TGTGCCAGCAGTGAACGAGGGTGGGAGACCCAGTACTTC. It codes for CASSERGWETQYF.

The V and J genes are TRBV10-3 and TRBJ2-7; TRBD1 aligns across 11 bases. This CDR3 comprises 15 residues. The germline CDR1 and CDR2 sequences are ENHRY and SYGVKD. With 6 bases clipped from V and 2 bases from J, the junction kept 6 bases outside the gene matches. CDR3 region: CAIRNMGQGAYEQYF. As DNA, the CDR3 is TGTGCCATCAGAAATATGGGACAGGGGGCCTACGAGCAGTACTTC.

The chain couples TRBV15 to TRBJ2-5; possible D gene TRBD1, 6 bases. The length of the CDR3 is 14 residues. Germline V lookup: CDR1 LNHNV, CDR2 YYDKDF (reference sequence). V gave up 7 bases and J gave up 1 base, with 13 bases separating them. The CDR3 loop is CATKTGTSQETQYF. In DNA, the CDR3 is TGTGCCACCAAAACCGGGACATCCCAAGAGACCCAGTACTTC. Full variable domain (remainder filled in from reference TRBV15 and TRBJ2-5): DAMVIQNPRYQVTQFGKPVTLSCSQTLNHNVMYWYQQKSSQAPKLLFHYYDKDFNNEADTPDNFQSRRPNTSFCFLDIRSPGLGDTAMYLCATKTGTSQETQYFGPGTRLLVL.

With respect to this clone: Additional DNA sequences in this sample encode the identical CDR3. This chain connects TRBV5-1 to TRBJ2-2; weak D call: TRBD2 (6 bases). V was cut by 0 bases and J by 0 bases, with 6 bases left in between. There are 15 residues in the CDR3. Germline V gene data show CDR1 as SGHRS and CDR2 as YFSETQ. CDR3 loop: CASSLGGTNTGELFF. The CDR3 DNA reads TGCGCCAGCAGCTTGGGCGGGACGAACACCGGGGAGCTGTTTTTT.

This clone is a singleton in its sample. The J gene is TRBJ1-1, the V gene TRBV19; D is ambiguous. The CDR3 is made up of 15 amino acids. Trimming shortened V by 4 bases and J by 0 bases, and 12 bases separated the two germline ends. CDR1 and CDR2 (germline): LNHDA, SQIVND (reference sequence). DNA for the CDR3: TGTGCCAGTAGTACTTCAACAGCCCTGAACACTGAAGCTTTCTTT. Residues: CASSTSTALNTEAFF.

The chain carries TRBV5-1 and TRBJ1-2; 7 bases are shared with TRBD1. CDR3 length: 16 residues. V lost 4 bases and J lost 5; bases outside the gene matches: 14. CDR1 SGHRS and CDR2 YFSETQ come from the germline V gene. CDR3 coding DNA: TGCGCCAGCAGCCAATCTCCGGGACAGCTATCTTATGGCTACACCTTC. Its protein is CASSQSPGQLSYGYTF.

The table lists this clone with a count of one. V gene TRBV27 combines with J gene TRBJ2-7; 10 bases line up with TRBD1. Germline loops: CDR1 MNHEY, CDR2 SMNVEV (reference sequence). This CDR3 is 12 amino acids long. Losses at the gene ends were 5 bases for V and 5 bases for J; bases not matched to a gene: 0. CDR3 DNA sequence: TGTGCCAGCAGTGGGACAGGGGACGAGCAGTACTTC. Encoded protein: CASSGTGDEQYF.

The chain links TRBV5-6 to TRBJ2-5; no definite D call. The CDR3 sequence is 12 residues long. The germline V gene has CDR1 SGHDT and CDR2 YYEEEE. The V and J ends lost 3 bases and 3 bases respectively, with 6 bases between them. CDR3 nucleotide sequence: TGTGCCAGCAGCTCACAAGAAGAGACCCAGTACTTC. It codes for CASSSQEETQYF.

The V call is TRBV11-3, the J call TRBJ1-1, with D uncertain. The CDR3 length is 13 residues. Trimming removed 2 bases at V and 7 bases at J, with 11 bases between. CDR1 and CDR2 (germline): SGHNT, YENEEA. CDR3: CASSLKAGYEAFF. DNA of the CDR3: TGTGCCAGCAGCTTAAAGGCGGGGTATGAAGCTTTCTTT.

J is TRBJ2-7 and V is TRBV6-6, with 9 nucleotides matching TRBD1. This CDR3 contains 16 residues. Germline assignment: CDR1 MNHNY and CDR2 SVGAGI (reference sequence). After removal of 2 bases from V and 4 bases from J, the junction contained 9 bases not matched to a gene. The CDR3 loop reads CASSYPGTGKRYEQYF. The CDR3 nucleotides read TGTGCCAGCAGTTACCCAGGGACAGGGAAACGGTACGAGCAGTACTTC.

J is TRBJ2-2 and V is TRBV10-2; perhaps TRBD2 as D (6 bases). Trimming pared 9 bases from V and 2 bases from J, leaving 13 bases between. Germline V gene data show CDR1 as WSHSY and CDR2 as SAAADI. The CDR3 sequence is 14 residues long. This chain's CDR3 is CASAGNINTGELFF. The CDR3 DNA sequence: TGCGCCAGTGCGGGAAATATAAACACCGGGGAGCTGTTTTTT.

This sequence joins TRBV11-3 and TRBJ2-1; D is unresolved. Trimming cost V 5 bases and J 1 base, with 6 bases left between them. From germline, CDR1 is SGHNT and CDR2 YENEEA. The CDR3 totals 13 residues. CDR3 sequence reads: CASSPNSYNEQFF. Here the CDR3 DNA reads TGTGCCAGCAGCCCAAATTCCTACAATGAGCAGTTCTTC.

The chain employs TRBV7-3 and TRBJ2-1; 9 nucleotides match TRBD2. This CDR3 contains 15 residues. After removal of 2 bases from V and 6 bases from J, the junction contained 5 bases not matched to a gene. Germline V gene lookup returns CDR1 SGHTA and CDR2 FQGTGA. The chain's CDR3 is CASSLRGGASNEQFF. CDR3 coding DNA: TGTGCCAGCAGCTTACGCGGGGGGGCAAGCAATGAGCAGTTCTTC.

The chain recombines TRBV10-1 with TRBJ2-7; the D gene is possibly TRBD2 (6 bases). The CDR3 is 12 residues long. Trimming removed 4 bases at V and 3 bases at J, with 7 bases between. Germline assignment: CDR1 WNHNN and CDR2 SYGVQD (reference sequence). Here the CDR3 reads CASSGTNYEQYF. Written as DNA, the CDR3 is TGCGCCAGCAGTGGGACTAACTACGAGCAGTACTTC.

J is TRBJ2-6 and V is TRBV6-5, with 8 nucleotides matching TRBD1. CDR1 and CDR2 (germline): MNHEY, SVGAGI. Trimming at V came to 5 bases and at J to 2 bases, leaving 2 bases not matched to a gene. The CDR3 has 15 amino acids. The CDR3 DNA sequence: TGTGCCAGCAGTAAGGACAGGGCTGGGGCCAACGTCCTGACTTTC. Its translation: CASSKDRAGANVLTF.

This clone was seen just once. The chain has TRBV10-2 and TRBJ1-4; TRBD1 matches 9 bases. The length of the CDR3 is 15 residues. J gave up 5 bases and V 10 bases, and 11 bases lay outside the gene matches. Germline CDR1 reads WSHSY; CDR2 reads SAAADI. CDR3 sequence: CANHKQTGGNEKLFF. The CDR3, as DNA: TGCGCCAACCATAAACAGACAGGGGGAAATGAAAAACTGTTTTTT.

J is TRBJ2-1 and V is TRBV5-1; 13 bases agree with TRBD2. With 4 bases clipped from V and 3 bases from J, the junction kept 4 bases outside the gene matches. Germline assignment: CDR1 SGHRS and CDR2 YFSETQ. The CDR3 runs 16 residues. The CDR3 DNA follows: TGCGCCAGCAGCGCTCGGACTAGCGGGAGCTACAATGAGCAGTTCTTC. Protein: CASSARTSGSYNEQFF.

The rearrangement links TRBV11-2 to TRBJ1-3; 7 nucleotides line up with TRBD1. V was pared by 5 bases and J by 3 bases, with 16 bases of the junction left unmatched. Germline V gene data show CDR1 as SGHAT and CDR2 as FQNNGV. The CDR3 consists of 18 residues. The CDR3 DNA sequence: TGTGCCAGCAGCGAAAGACTCCCCAGGGACAGATTTGGAAACACCATATATTTT. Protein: CASSERLPRDRFGNTIYF.

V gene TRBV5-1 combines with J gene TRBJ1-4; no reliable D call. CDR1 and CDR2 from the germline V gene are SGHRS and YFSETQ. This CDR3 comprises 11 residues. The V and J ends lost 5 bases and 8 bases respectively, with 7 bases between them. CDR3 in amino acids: CASRLNEKLFF. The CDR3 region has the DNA TGCGCCAGCAGACTAAACGAAAAACTGTTTTTT.

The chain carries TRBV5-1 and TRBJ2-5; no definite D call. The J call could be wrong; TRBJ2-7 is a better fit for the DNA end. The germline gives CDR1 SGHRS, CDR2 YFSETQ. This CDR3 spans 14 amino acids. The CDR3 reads CASSLGQVENEQYF. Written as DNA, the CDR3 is TGCGCCAGCAGCTTGGGGCAGGTTGAAAACGAGCAGTACTTC.

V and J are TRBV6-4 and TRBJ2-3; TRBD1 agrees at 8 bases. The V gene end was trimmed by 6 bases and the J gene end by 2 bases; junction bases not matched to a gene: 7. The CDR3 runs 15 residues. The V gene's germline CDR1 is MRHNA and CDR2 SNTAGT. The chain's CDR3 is CASRSRDRLTDTQYF. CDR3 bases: TGTGCCAGCAGAAGCCGGGACAGGCTCACAGATACGCAGTATTTT.

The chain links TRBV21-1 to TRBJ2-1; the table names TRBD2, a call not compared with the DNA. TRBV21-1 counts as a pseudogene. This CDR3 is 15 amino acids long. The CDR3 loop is CASRNPSVYYNEQFF. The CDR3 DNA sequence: TGTGCCAGCAGGAATCCTAGCGTTTACTACAATGAGCAGTTCTTC.

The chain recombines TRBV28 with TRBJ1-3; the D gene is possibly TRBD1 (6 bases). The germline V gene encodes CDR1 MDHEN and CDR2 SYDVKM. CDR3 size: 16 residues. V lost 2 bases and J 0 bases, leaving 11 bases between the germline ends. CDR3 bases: TGTGCCAGCAGTTTAGGGGGGGGGCACTCTGGAAACACCATATATTTT. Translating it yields CASSLGGGHSGNTIYF.

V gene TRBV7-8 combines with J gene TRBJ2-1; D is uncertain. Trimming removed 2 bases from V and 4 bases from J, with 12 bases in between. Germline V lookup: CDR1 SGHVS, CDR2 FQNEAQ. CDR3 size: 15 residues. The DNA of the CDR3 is TGTGCCAGCAGCTTAAACGAACTTACTTACAATGAGCAGTTCTTC. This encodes CASSLNELTYNEQFF.

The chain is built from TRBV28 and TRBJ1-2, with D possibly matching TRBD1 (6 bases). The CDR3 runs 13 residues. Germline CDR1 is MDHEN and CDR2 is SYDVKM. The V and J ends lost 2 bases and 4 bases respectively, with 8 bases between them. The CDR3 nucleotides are TGTGCCAGCAGTTTACAGGACAGCTATGGCTACACCTTC. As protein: CASSLQDSYGYTF.